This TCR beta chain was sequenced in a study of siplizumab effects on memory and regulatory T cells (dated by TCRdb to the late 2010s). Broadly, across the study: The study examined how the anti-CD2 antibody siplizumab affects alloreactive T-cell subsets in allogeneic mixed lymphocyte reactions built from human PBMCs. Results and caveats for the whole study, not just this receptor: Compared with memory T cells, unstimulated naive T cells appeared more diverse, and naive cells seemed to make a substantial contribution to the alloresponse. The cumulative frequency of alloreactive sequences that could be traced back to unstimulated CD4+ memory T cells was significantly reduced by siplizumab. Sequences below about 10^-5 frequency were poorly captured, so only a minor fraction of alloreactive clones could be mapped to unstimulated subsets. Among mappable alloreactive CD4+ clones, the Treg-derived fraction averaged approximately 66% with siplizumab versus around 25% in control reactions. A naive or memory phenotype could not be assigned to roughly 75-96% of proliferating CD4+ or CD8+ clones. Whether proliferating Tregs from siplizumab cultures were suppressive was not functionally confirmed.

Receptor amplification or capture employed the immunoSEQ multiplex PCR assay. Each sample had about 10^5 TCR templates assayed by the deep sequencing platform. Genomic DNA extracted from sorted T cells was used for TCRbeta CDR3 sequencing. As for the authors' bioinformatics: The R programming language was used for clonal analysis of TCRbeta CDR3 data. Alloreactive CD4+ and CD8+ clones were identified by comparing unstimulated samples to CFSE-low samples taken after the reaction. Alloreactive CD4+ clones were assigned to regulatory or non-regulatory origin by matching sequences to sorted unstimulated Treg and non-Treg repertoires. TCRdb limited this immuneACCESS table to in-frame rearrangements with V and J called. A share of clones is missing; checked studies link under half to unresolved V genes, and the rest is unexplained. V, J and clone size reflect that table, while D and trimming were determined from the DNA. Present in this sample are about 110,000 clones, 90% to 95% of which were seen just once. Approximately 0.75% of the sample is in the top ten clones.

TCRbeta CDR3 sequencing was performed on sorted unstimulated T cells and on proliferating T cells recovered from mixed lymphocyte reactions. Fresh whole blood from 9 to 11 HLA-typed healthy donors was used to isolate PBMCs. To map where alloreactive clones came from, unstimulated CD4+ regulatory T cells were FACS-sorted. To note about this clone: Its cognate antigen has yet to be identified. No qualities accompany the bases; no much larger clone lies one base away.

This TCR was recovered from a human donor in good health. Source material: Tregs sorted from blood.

The sequenced DNA is TGTGCCAGCACAAAGACGGTATCCTACGAGCAGTACTTC. This yields the protein CASTKTVSYEQYF. This chain joins TRBV6-5 to TRBJ2-7, with the D gene not confidently named. CDR1 and CDR2, per the germline V gene, are MNHEY and SVGAGI. The CDR3, cysteine through phenylalanine, is 13 amino acids long. CDR3 DNA only is kept here, 39 bases in frame from base 1. The junction carries 11 bases between V and J, which are trimmed by 7 bases and 1 base respectively.